This TCR beta chain was sequenced for a study of blood T cell repertoires in COVID-19. Whole-study context: From the United States, Italy and Spain came samples of acute and convalescent COVID-19.

The length of the CDR3 is 16 residues. V shed 4 bases and J 6 bases; nucleotides not matched to a gene: 13. Looked up from germline, CDR1 is MGHRA and CDR2 is YSYEKL. The protocol was immunoSEQ multiplex PCR, while the TCRdb copy is restricted to in-frame clones and leaves out a portion. There are more than 25,000 clones in the sample; about 90% occur only once, and 1% lies in the top ten. This clonotype originated in a man aged 65 to 85 with active or convalescent COVID-19. V is TRBV4-1 and J is TRBJ2-3; TRBD2 matches at 7 bases. Sequencing was carried out using peripheral blood. CDR3 in amino acids: CASSRFPQTSADTQYF. In DNA, the CDR3 is TGCGCCAGCAGCCGTTTCCCCCAAACTAGCGCCGATACGCAGTATTTT.